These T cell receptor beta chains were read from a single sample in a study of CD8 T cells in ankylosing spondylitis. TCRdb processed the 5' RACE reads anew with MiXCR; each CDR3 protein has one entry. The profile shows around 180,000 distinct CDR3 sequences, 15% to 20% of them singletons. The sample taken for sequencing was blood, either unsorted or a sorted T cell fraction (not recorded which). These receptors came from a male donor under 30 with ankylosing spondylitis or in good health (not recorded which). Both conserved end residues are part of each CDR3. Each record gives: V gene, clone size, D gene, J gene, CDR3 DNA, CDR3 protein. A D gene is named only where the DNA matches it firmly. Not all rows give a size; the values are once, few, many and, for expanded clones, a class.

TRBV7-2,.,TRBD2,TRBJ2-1,TGTGCCAGCAGCTCATCCCTAGCGGCCTCCTACAATGAGCAGTTCTTC,CASSSSLAASYNEQFF
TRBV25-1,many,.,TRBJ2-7,TGTGCCAGCAGTGGGATATCTAGGCAGGGGAGGGAGCAGTACTTC,CASSGISRQGREQYF
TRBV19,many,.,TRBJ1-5,TGTGCCAGTGGTCCCTCACCTTGGACGAAGGTCTTTGGTTATGGCAATCAGCCCCAGCATTTT,CASGPSPWTKVFGYGNQPQHF
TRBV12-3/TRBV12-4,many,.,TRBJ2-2,TGTGCCAGCAGTTTCCGGACGGCCGTGTCCGGGGAGCTGTTTTTT,CASSFRTAVSGELFF
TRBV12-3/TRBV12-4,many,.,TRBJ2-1,TGTGCCAGCAGTCCCAGGACCCACAAGGGGGATGAGCAGTTCTTC,CASSPRTHKGDEQFF
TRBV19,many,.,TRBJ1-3,TGTGCCAGTAGTATACGTGGACAGACTCCTGGAAACACCATATATTTT,CASSIRGQTPGNTIYF
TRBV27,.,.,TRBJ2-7,TGTGCCAGCAGTTTGTACGCCTCCTACGAGCAGTACTTC,CASSLYASYEQYF
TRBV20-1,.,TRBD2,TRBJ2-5,TGCAGTGCTAGAGGACTAGCGGGAGTGAACCAAGAGACCCAGTACTTC,CSARGLAGVNQETQYF
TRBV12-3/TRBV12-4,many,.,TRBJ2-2,TGTGCCAGCGTCAGGTCGAACACCGGGGAGCTGTTTTTT,CASVRSNTGELFF
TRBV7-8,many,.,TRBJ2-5,TGTGCCAGCAGCCCCCGGGACTCCTTCCAAGAGACCCAGTACTTC,CASSPRDSFQETQYF
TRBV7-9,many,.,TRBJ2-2,TGTGCCAGCAGCTTAGGGGTCGCCGGGGAGCTGTTTTTT,CASSLGVAGELFF
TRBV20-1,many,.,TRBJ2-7,TGCAGTGCTAGACGATCCCCCTACGAGCAGTACTTC,CSARRSPYEQYF
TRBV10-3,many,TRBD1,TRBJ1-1,TGTGCCATCAAGACAGGGGACACTGAAGCTTTCTTT,CAIKTGDTEAFF
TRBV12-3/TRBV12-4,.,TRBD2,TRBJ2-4,TGTGCCAGCAGTCGCGCAGAAGGTAGCGGGAGCCCGCTAGCCAAAAACATTCAGTACTTC,CASSRAEGSGSPLAKNIQYF
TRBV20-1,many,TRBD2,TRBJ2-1,TGCAGTGCTAGAGCTAGCGGGAGAGATGTTGGTACCTCAATCAATGAGCAGTTCTTC,CSARASGRDVGTSINEQFF
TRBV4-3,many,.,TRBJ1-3,TGCGCCAGCAGCCAAGAGTGGGAGGGCTCTGGAAACACCATATATTTT,CASSQEWEGSGNTIYF
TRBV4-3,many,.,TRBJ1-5,TGCGCCAGCAGCCAAGATTGGGGCAGGGTTCAGCCCCAGCATTTT,CASSQDWGRVQPQHF
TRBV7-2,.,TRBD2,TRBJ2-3,TGTGCCAGCAGCTTAGCTAATAGCGGGGCCAGCACAGATACGCAGTATTTT,CASSLANSGASTDTQYF
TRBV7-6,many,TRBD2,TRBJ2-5,TGTGCCAGCAGCTTGGGGACTAGCGGCCAAGAGACCCAGTACTTC,CASSLGTSGQETQYF
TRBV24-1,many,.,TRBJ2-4,TGTGCCACCAGTGATTCCCTCGGGGTCGACAAAAACATTCAGTACTTC,CATSDSLGVDKNIQYF
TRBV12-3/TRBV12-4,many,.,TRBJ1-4,TGTGCCAGCAGCCCCCGGGACACTTTTAATGAAAAACTGTTTTTT,CASSPRDTFNEKLFF
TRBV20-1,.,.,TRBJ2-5,TGCAGTGCTAGTACCAGGGTTTTCCAAGAGACCCAGTACTTC,CSASTRVFQETQYF
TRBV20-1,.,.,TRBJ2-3,TGCAGTGCTAGTGAGGAAGATACGCAGTATTTT,CSASEEDTQYF
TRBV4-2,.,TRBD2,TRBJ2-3,TGTGCCAGCAGCCAAGTGGATCTAGCGGGAGGAAGAGATACGCAGTATTTT,CASSQVDLAGGRDTQYF
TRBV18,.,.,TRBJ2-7,TGTGCCAGCTCCCCGGTTCCGGGACAAGACGCCTACGAGCAGTACTTC,CASSPVPGQDAYEQYF
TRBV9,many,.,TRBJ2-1,TGTGCCAGCAGCGTAGGGACTGAGTACAATGAGCAGTTCTTC,CASSVGTEYNEQFF
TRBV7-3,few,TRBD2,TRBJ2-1,TGTGCCAGCAGCTTGCGGACTAGCAATGATTACAATGAGCAGTTCTTC,CASSLRTSNDYNEQFF
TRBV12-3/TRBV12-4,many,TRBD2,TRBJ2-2,TGTGCCAGCATGCTCCTGAGCGGGAGCATTGGCGGGGAGCTGTTTTTT,CASMLLSGSIGGELFF
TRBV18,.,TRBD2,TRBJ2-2,TGTGCCAGCTCATCGGGACTAGGATTTGCCGGGGAGCTGTTTTTT,CASSSGLGFAGELFF
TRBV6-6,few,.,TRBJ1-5,TGTGCCAGCAGTTACTCGGAAACAAATAGCAATCAGCCCCAGCATTTT,CASSYSETNSNQPQHF
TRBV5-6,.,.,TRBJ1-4,TGTGCCAGCAGCTTTGAAGGGGAAAAACTGTTTTTT,CASSFEGEKLFF
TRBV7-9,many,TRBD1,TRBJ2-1,TGTGCCAGCAGCGCCCGGGACAGGGGGAAATATGAGCAGTTCTTC,CASSARDRGKYEQFF
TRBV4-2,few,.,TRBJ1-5,TGTGCCAGCAGCCAAGGGATTGGGGAGCCCCAGCATTTT,CASSQGIGEPQHF
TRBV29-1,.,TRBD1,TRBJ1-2,TGCAGCGTTGCCAGGGGGTATGGCTACACCTTC,CSVARGYGYTF
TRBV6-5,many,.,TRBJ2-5,TGTGCCAGCAGTGCCACGGGACTTTTTATATTC,CASSATGLFIF
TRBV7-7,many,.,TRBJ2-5,TGTGCCAGCAGCCAATCCGGGGCCCAAGGAGAGACCCAGTACTTC,CASSQSGAQGETQYF
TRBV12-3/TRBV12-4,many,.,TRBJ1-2,TGTGCCAGCAGTTTAAAGGTTATCTATGGCTACACCTTC,CASSLKVIYGYTF
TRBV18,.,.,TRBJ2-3,TGTGCCAGCTCACCGGGGGATACGCAGTATTTT,CASSPGDTQYF
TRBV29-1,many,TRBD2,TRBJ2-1,TGCAGCGGGGGGGGAGGGGTGATTGAGCAGTTCTTC,CSGGGGVIEQFF
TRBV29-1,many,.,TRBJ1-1,TGCAGCGCCCCGGACCCAGCCGAGGCTTTCTTT,CSAPDPAEAFF
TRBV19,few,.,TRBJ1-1,TGTGCCAGTAGTATAACGGGGGAGGCTTTCTTT,CASSITGEAFF
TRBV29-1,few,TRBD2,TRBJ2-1,TGCAGCGTTCGACTAGCGGGAGGACGAGAGCAGTTCTTC,CSVRLAGGREQFF
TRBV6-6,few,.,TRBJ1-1,TGTGCCAGCAGCCCTACTTCCATTGAAGCTTTCTTT,CASSPTSIEAFF
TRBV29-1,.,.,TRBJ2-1,TGCAGCGTTGAAGGGGGCCAGAGCCCCTACAATGAGCAGTTCTTC,CSVEGGQSPYNEQFF
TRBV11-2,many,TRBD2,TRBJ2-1,TGTGCCAGCAGCCCGGGACTAGTGGAGCAGTTCTTC,CASSPGLVEQFF
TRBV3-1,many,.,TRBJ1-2,TGTGCCAGCAGCCAAATGGCCGGCTACACCTTC,CASSQMAGYTF
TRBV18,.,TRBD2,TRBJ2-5,TGTGCCAGCTCACTAACCCGGGAGGGGACCCAGTACTTC,CASSLTREGTQYF
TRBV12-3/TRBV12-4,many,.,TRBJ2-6,TGTGCCAGCAGTACCGGGGCCAACGTCCTGACTTTC,CASSTGANVLTF
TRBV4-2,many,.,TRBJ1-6,TGTGCCAGCAGCCAAGGAGTGGGGGGCCTCGGGGATTCACCCCTCCACTTT,CASSQGVGGLGDSPLHF
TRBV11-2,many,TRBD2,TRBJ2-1,TGTGCCAGCAGCGTCAAGCGGGACCCTTACAATGAGCAGTTCTTC,CASSVKRDPYNEQFF
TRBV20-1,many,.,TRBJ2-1,TGCAGTGCCCCTCTAGAGGACCTTAAGTTCTTC,CSAPLEDLKFF
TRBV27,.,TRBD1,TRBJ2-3,TGTGCCAGCAGTGACCGGACAGGGGCTGATACGCAGTATTTT,CASSDRTGADTQYF
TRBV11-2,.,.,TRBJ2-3,TGTGCCAGCCTCAGGACGGGAGATACGCAGTATTTT,CASLRTGDTQYF
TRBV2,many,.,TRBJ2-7,TGTGCCAGCAGTGTTGCGGCCAAGCAGTACTTC,CASSVAAKQYF
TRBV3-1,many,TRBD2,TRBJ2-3,TGTGCCAGCAGTCGGACTAGCGGGAGGCAGTATTTT,CASSRTSGRQYF